This T cell receptor (beta chain) stems from a study of blood T cell repertoires in COVID-19. From germline, CDR1 is SGHNT and CDR2 YYREEE (reference sequence). This CDR3 has 15 amino acids. V lost 4 bases, J lost 4 bases, and 3 bases stayed unmatched. Using immunoSEQ multiplex PCR, the repertoire was profiled, and TCRdb retains in-frame clones only, with some absent. The repertoire consists of some 64,000 clones, with 70% to 80% occurring once and the leading ten covering roughly 18%. The sample was peripheral blood. The sequence was collected from a man in his fifties or sixties with acute or convalescent COVID-19. The chain carries TRBV5-4 and TRBJ2-5, with TRBD2 identical over 14 bases. CDR3 in DNA: TGTGCCAGCAGCGGGGGACTAGCGGGAGCAGAGACCCAGTACTTC. Protein sequence: CASSGGLAGAETQYF. The full variable domain, with the rest looked up from reference TRBV5-4 and TRBJ2-5, is ETGVTQSPTHLIKTRGQQVTLRCSSQSGHNTVSWYQQALGQGPQFIFQYYREEENGRGNFPPRFSGLQFPNYSSELNVNALELDDSALYLCASSGGLAGAETQYFGPGTRLLVL.